This T cell receptor (beta chain) was sequenced for a study of pediatric ulcerative colitis. V lost 3 bases to trimming and J lost 1 base, with 12 bases between them. This CDR3 is built from 16 residues. CDR1 and CDR2 (germline): SNHLY, FYNNEI. This was a survey-level run. Generated by immunoSEQ multiplex PCR, the TCRdb table keeps only in-frame clones and is missing some. The sample contains more than 45,000 clones, 87% of which appear only once. The blood sample was taken during the colonoscopy visit. The TCR sequence derives from a boy aged 5-17 years who was a control in a study of pediatric ulcerative colitis. The rearrangement joins TRBV2 to TRBJ2-2, with no clear D. Sequenced input: blood. The CDR3 reads CASSDIVVGNTGELFF. The CDR3 DNA is TGTGCCAGCAGTGATATTGTTGTGGGGAACACCGGGGAGCTGTTTTTT.